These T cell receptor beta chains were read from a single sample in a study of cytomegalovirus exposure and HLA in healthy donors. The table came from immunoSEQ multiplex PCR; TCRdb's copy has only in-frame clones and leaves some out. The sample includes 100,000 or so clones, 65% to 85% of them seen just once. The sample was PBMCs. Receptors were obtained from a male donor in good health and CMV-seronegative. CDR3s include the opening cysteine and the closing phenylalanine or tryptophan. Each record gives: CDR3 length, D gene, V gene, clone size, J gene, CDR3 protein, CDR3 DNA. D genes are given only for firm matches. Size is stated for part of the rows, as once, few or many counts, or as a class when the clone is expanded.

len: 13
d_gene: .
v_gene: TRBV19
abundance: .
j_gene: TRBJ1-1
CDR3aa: CASSTVLNTEAFF
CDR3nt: TGTGCCAGTAGTACAGTTCTCAACACTGAAGCTTTCTTT

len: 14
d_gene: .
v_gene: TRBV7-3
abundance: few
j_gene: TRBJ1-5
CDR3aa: CASSFGSSNQPQHF
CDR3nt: TGTGCCAGCAGTTTCGGGTCTAGCAATCAGCCCCAGCATTTT

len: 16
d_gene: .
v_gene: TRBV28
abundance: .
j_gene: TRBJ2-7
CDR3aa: CASSLKGPGVLNEQYF
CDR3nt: TGTGCCAGCAGTTTGAAAGGGCCGGGAGTTCTCAACGAGCAGTACTTC

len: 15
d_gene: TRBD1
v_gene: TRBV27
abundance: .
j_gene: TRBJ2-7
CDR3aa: CASSLAGTGSYEQYF
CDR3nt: TGTGCCAGCAGTTTAGCCGGGACAGGCTCCTACGAGCAGTACTTC

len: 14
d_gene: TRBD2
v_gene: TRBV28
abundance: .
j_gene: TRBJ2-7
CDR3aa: CASSLRRGAYEQYF
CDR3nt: TGTGCCAGCAGTTTGAGGCGGGGGGCCTACGAGCAGTACTTC

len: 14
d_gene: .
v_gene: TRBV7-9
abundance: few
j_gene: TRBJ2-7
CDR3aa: CASSLHVAPHEQYF
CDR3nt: TGTGCCAGCAGCTTACATGTAGCCCCCCACGAGCAGTACTTC

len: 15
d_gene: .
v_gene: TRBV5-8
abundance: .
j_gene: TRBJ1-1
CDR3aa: CASSPLGLRGKGAFF
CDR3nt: TGTGCCAGCAGCCCCTTGGGTTTAAGGGGAAAGGGAGCTTTCTTT

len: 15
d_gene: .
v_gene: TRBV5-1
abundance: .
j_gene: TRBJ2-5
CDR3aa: CASSFLPGAQETQYF
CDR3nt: TGCGCCAGCAGCTTCCTTCCAGGGGCCCAAGAGACCCAGTACTTC

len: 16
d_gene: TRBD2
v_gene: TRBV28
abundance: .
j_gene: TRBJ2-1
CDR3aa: CASSPPGTSGRNEQFF
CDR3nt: TGTGCCAGCAGCCCTCCCGGGACTAGCGGGAGGAATGAGCAGTTCTTC

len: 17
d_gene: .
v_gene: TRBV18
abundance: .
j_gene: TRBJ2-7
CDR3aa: CASSPRLAPRGSYEQYF
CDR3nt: TGTGCCAGCTCACCACGTCTTGCCCCCAGGGGCTCCTACGAGCAGTACTTC

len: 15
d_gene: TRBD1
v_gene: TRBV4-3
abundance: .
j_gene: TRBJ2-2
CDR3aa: CASSPGGGNTGELFF
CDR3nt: TGCGCCAGCAGCCCAGGGGGCGGAAACACCGGGGAGCTGTTTTTT

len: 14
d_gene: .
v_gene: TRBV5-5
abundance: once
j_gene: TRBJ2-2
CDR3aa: CASSLGGKTGELFF
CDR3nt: TGTGCCAGCAGCTTGGGGGGCAAGACCGGGGAGCTGTTTTTT

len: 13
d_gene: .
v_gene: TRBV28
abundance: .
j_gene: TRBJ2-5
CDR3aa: CASRNGGWETQYF
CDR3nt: TGTGCCAGCAGAAATGGGGGGTGGGAGACCCAGTACTTC

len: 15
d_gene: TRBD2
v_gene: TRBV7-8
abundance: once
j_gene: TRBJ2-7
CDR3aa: CASSPRTSGIGEQYF
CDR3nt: TGTGCCAGCAGCCCCCGGACTAGCGGGATAGGCGAGCAGTACTTC

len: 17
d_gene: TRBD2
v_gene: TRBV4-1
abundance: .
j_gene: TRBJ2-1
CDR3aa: CASSPRGTSGSYNEQFF
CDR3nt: TGCGCCAGCAGCCCCAGAGGAACTAGCGGTTCATACAATGAGCAGTTCTTC

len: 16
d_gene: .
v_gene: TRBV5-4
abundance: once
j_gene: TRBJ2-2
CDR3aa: CASSLEEGRNTGELFF
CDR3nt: TGTGCCAGCAGCTTGGAGGAGGGGAGAAACACCGGGGAGCTGTTTTTT

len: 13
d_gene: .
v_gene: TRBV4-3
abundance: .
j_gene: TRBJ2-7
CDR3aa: CASSQVINYEQYF
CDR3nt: TGCGCCAGCAGCCAAGTCATCAACTACGAGCAGTACTTC

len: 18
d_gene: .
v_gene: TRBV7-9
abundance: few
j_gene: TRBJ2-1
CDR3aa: CASSFSLPPAATVNEQFF
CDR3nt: TGTGCCAGCAGCTTTAGCCTCCCACCCGCGGCTACTGTCAATGAGCAGTTCTTC

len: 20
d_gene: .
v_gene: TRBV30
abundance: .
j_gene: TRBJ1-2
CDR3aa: CAWSVEMWFSLTGANYGYTF
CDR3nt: TGTGCCTGGAGTGTAGAAATGTGGTTCAGCCTCACCGGAGCTAACTATGGCTACACCTTC

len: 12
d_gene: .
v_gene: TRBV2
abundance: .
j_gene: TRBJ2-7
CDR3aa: CASNRAAYEQYF
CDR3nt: TGTGCCAGCAATCGCGCGGCCTACGAGCAGTACTTC

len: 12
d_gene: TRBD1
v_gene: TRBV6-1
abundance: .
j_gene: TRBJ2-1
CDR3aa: CASSGQGREQFF
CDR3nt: TGTGCCAGCAGTGGACAGGGGCGTGAGCAGTTCTTC

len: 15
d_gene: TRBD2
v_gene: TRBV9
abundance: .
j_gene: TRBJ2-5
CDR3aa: CASSVFTSGQETQYF
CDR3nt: TGTGCCAGCAGCGTATTTACTAGCGGGCAAGAGACCCAGTACTTC

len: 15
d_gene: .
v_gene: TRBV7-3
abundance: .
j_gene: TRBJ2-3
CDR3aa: CASSSPLGRTDTQYF
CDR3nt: TGTGCCAGCAGCTCACCCCTTGGGCGCACAGATACGCAGTATTTT